The clone carrying this TCR beta chain was seen only a few times. The antigen is undetermined. As it was prepared, the TCRbeta library received unique molecular identifiers. Each CDR3 protein is one row after TCRdb ran MiXCR on the PCR reads. The sample holds about 300,000 distinct CDR3 sequences, approximately 7.3% seen once. The data were obtained in a study of T-cell reconstitution after alpha-beta-depleted transplantation in children. Germline assignment: CDR1 MNHNS and CDR2 SASEGT. The CDR3 has 15 amino acids. Trimming removed 6 bases from V and 0 bases from J, with 14 bases in between. General study findings and limits: There were some patients whose high TCRbeta diversity at day 60 came from surviving recipient T cells and thymic progenitors. As was reported, about two months after transplant, alpha-beta T cells came from several hundred expanded graft clones. The authors attributed T-cell counts and diversity one year after transplant mostly to newly produced T cells.

The source was peripheral blood, collected 360 days after TCRalphabeta/CD19-depleted stem cell transplant. The TCR comes from a female patient under 10 years old who had a stem cell transplant for Fanconi anemia, so the T cells may come from the graft donor. The gene calls are TRBV6-1 and TRBJ1-1; D ambiguous. As DNA, the CDR3 is TGTGCCAGCAGGCAAACGCTGAGAATGAACACTGAAGCTTTCTTT. Amino acid sequence: CASRQTLRMNTEAFF.